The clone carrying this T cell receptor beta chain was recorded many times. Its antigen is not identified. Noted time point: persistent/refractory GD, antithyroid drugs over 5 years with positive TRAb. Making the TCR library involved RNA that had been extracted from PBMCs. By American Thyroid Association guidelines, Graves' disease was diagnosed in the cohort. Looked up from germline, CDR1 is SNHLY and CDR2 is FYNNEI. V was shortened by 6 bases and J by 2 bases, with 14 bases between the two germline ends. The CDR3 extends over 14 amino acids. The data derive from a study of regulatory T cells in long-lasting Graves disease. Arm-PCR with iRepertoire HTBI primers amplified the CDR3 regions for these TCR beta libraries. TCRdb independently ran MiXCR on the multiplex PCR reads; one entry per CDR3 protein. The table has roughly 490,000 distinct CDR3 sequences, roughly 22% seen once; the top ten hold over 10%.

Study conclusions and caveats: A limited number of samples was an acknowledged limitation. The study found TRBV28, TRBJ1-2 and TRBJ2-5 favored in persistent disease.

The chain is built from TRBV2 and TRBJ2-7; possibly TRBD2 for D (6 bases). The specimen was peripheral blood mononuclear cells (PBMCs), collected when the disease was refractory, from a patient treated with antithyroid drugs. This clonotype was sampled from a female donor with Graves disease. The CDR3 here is CASREGGGAYEQYF. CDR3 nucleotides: TGTGCCAGCAGGGAGGGCGGTGGGGCCTACGAGCAGTACTTC.